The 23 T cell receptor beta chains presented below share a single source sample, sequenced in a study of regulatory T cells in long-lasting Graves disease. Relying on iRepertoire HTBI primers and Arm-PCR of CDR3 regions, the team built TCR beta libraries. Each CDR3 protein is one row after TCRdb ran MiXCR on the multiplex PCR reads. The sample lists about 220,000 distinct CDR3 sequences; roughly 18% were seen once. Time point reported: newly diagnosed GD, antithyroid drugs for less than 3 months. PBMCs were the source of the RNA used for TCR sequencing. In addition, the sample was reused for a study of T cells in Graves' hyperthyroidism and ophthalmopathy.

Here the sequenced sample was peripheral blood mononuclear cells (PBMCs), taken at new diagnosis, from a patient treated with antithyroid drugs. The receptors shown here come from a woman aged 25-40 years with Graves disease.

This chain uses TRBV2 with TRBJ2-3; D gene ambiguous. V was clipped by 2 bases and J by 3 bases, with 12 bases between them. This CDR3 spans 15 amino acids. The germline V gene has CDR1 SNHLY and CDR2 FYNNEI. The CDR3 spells CASSESWAQTDTQYF. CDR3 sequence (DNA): TGTGCCAGCAGTGAATCTTGGGCCCAAACAGATACGCAGTATTTT.

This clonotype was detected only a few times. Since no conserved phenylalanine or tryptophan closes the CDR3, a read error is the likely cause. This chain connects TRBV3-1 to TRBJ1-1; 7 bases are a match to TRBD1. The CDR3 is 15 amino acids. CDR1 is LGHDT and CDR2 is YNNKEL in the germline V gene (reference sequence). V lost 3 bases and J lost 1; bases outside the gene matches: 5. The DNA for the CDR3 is TGTGCCAGCAGCCAGTATGGACAGGCGAACACTGAAGCTTTCCTT. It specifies CASSQYGQANTEAFL.

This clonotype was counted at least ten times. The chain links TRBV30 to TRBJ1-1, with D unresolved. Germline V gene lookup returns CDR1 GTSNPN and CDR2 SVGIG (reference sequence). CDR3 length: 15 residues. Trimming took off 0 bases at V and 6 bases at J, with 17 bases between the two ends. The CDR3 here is CAWSVVASGKAEAFF. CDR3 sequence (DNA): TGTGCCTGGAGTGTAGTAGCCTCTGGCAAGGCTGAAGCTTTCTTT.

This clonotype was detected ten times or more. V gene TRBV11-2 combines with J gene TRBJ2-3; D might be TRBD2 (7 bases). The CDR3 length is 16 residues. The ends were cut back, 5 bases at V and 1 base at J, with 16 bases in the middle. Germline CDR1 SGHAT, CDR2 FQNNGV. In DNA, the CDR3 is TGTGCCAGCAGCCCGACCGGGGGGCCTCGCACAGATACGCAGTATTTT. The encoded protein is CASSPTGGPRTDTQYF.

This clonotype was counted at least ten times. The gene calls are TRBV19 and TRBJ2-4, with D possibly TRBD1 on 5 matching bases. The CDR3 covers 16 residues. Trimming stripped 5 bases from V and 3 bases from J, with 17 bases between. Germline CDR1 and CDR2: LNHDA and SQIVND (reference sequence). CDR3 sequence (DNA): TGTGCCAGTAGTCACAACGCAGGGAACGACAAAAACATTCAGTACTTC. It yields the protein CASSHNAGNDKNIQYF. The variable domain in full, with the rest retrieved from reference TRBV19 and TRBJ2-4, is DGGITQSPKYLFRKEGQNVTLSCEQNLNHDAMYWYRQDPGQGLRLIYYSQIVNDFQKGDIAEGYSVSREKKESFPLTVTSAQKNPTAFYLCASSHNAGNDKNIQYFGAGTRLSVL.

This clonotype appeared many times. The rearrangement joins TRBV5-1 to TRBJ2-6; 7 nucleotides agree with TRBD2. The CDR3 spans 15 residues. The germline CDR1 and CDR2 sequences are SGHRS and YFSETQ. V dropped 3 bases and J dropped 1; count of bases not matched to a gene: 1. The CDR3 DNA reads TGCGCCAGCAGCTCGGGGGGATCTGGGGCCAACGTCCTGACTTTC. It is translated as CASSSGGSGANVLTF.

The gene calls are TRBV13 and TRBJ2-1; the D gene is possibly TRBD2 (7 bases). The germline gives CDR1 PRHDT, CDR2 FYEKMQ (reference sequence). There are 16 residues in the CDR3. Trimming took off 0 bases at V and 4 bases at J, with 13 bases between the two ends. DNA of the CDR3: TGTGCCAGCAGCTTAGGCGAGGGGGGGGCGTACAATGAGCAGTTCTTC. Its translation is CASSLGEGGAYNEQFF.

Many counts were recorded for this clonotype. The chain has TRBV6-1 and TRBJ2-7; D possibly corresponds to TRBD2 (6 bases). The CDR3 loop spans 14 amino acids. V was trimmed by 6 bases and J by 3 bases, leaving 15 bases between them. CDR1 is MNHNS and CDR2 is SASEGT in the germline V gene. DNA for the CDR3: TGTGCCAGCAGCTCGAACTGGGGGGTCTACGAGCAGTACTTC. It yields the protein CASSSNWGVYEQYF.

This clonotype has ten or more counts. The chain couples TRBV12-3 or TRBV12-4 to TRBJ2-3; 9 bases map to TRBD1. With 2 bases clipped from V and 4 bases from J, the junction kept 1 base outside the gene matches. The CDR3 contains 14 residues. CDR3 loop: CASSLTGGSDTQYF. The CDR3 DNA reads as TGTGCCAGCAGTTTAACAGGGGGCTCAGATACGCAGTATTTT.

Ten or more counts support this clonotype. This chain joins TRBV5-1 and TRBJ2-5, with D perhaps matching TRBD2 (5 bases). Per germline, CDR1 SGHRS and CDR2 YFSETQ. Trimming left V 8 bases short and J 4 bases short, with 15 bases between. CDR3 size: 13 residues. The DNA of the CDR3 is TGCGCCAGTCTGAGGGATACGGGAGAGACCCAGTACTTC. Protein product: CASLRDTGETQYF.

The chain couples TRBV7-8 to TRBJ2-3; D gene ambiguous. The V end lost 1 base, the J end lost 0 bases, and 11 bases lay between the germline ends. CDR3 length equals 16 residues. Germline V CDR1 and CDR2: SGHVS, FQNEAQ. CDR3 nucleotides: TGTGCCAGCAGCTTAGAGTTAGTGATGAGCACAGATACGCAGTATTTT. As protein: CASSLELVMSTDTQYF. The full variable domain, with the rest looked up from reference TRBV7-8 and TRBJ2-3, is GAGVSQSPRYKVAKRGQDVALRCDPISGHVSLFWYQQALGQGPEFLTYFQNEAQLDKSGLPSDRFFAERPEGSVSTLKIQRTQQEDSAVYLCASSLELVMSTDTQYFGPGTRLTVL.

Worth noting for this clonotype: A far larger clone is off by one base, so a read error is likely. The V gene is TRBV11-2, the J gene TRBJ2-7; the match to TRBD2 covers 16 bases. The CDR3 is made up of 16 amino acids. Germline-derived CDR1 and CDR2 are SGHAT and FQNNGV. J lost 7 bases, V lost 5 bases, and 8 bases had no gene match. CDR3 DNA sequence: TGTGCCAGCAGCATCGGGACTAGCGGGGGGGCCGCTGAGCAGTACTTC. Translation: CASSIGTSGGAAEQYF.

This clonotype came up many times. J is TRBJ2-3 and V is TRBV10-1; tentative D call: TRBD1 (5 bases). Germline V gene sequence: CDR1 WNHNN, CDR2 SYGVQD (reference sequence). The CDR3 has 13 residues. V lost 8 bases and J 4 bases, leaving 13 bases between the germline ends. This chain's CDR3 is CASGETDPDTQYF. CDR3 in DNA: TGCGCCAGCGGCGAGACAGATCCAGATACGCAGTATTTT.

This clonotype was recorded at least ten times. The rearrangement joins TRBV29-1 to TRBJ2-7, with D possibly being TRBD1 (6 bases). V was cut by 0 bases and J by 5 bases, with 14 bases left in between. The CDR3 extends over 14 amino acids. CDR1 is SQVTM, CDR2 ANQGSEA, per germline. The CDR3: CSVEDGQGPHEQYF. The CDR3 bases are TGCAGCGTTGAAGATGGGCAGGGGCCCCACGAGCAGTACTTC.

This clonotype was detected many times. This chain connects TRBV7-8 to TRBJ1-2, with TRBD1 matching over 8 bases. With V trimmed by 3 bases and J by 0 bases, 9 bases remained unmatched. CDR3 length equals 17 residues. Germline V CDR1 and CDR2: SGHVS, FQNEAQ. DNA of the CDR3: TGTGCCAGCAGCTTGGGATCAGGGGGCTACGCTAACTATGGCTACACCTTC. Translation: CASSLGSGGYANYGYTF.

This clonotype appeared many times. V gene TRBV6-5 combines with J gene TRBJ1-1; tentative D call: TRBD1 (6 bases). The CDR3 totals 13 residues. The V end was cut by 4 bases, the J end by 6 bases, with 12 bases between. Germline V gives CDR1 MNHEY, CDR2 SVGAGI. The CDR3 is CASSWYRESEAFF. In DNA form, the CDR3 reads TGTGCCAGCAGTTGGTACAGGGAATCTGAAGCTTTCTTT.

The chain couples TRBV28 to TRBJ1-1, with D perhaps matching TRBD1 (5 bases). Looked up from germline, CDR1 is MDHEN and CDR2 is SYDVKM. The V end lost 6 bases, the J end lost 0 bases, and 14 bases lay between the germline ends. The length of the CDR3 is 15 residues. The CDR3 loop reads CASSFRPTVNTEAFF. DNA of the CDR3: TGTGCCAGCAGCTTTCGTCCGACAGTGAACACTGAAGCTTTCTTT.

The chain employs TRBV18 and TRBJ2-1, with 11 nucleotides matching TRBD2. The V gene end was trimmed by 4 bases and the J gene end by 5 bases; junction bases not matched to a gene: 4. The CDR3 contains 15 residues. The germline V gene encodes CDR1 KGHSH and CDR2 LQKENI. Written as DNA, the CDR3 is TGTGCCAGCTCACGGACTAGCGGGCAAGACAATGAGCAGTTCTTC. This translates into CASSRTSGQDNEQFF. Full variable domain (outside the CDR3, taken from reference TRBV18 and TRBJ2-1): NAGVMQNPRHLVRRRGQEARLRCSPMKGHSHVYWYRQLPEEGLKFMVYLQKENIIDESGMPKERFSAEFPKEGPSILRIQQVVRGDSAAYFCASSRTSGQDNEQFFGPGTRLTVL.

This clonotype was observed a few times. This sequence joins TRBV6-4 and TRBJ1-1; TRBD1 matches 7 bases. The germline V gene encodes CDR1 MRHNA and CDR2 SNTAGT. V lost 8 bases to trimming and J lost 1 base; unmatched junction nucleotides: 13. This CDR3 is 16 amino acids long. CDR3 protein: CASRPTGFLSNTEAFF. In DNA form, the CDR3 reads TGTGCCAGCCGACCGACAGGGTTCCTCTCGAACACTGAAGCTTTCTTT.

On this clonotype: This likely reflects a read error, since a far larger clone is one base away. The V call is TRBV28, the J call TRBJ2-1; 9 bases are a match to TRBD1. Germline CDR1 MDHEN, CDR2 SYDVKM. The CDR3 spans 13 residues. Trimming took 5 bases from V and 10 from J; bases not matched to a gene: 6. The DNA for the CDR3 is TGTGCCAGCAGTCCCGGGACAGGGTACGAGCAGTTCTTC. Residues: CASSPGTGYEQFF.

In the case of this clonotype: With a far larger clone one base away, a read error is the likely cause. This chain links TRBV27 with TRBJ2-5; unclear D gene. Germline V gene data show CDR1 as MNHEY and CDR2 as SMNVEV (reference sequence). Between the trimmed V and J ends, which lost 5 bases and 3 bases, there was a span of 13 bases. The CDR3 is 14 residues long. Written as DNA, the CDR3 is TGTGCCAGCAGTGAGTCGGCTGCCGAAGAGACCCAGTACTTC. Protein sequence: CASSESAAEETQYF.

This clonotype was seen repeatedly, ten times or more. For the CDR3, the DNA is TGTGCCAGCAGCTTACTGACAGACCCCGCTTCGGACAATGAGCAGTTCTTC. Its protein is CASSLLTDPASDNEQFF. V usage is TRBV13 and J usage is TRBJ2-1, with D perhaps matching TRBD1 (5 bases). Trimming stripped 2 bases from V and 5 bases from J, with 19 bases between. The germline gives CDR1 PRHDT, CDR2 FYEKMQ (reference sequence). The CDR3 totals 17 residues. Supplemented by reference TRBV13 and TRBJ2-1, the full variable domain reads AAGVIQSPRHLIKEKRETATLKCYPIPRHDTVYWYQQGPGQDPQFLISFYEKMQSDKGSIPDRFSAQQFSDYHSELNMSSLELGDSALYFCASSLLTDPASDNEQFFGPGTRLTVL.

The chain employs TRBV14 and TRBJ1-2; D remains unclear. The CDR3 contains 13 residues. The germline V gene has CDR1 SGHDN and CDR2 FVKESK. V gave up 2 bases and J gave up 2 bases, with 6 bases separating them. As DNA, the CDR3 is TGTGCCAGCAGCCAAACGGGAAACTATGGCTACACCTTC. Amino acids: CASSQTGNYGYTF.